This T cell receptor beta chain was documented in a study of cytomegalovirus exposure and HLA in healthy donors. Overall study context: Assignment to the Caucasian-associated ancestry cluster applied to more than 75% of the 350 to 500 genotyped donors.

Study findings and constraints: A later analysis reported that several of the most significant clusters appeared to be linked to common viral pathogens, among them Epstein-Barr virus. In a later analysis, specific HLA alleles were associated with over 15,000 TCR beta sequences at a 0.05 false discovery rate.

V lost 3 bases, J lost 4 bases, and 2 bases stayed unmatched. Looked up from germline, CDR1 is SGHTA and CDR2 is FQGTGA. This CDR3 region has 14 residues. Points on this clone: No antigen is known for it.

Researchers ran the PCR with 60 Vbeta and 13 Jbeta primers. Data came from immunoSEQ multiplex PCR; TCRdb stores just in-frame clones and leaves some out. The sample has about 110,000 clones, and its top ten clones hold 6.8%. The chain is built from TRBV7-3 and TRBJ2-3; 9 positions agree with TRBD1. Material: PBMCs. This clonotype was obtained from a man between 40 and 49 years old in good health and CMV-seropositive. In DNA, the CDR3 is TGTGCCAGCAGCTTTGACAGGGGGGCAGATACGCAGTATTTT. Its protein is CASSFDRGADTQYF.